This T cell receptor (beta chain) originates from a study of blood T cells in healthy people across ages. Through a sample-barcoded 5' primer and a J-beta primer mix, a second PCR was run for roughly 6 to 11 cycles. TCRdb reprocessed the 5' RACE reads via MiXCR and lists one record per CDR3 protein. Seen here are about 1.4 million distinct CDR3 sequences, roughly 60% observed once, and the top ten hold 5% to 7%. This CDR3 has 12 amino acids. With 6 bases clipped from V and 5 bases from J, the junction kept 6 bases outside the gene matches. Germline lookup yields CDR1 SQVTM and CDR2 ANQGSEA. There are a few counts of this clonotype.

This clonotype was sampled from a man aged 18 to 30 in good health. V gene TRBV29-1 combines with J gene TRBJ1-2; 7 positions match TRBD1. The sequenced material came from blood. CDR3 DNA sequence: TGCAGCGTACAACACAGGGGATATGGCTACACCTTC. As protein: CSVQHRGYGYTF.